The 18 T cell receptor beta chains in this list originate from one sample, sequenced in a study of blood T cells in healthy people across ages. With a J-beta primer mix and a sample-barcoded 5' primer, a second PCR ran roughly 7 to 11 cycles. TCRdb passed the 5' RACE reads through MiXCR, listing each CDR3 protein once. The table has approximately 730,000 distinct CDR3 sequences, 43% seen once; the top ten hold 20%. Input material: blood. Source of these receptors: a woman aged 55-69 years in good health.

This clonotype was detected only a few times. The chain joins TRBV20-1 to TRBJ2-1, with 8 bases that match TRBD1. The CDR3 contains 14 residues. Trimming took 4 bases from V and 3 from J; bases not matched to a gene: 5. From germline, CDR1 is DFQATT and CDR2 SNEGSKA (reference sequence). For the CDR3, the DNA is TGCAGTGCTACCCAGGGGGCCGGCTACAATGAGCAGTTCTTC. Encoded protein: CSATQGAGYNEQFF.

The CDR3 region has the DNA TGTGCCACGTCGAATTCAGACCCCGGACTCGTCCCTGAAAAACTGTTTTTT. This encodes CATSNSDPGLVPEKLFF. The rearrangement uses TRBV10-3 and TRBJ1-4; no clear D. Germline assignment: CDR1 ENHRY and CDR2 SYGVKD. The CDR3 has 17 amino acids. The V gene lost 10 bases and the J gene lost 7 bases, with 28 bases spanning the gap.

The chain uses TRBV4-1 and TRBJ2-1; 10 bases are a match to TRBD2. Per the germline V gene, CDR1 is MGHRA and CDR2 is YSYEKL. The J segment lost 4 bases and the V segment lost 0 bases, leaving 3 bases of the junction unmatched. The CDR3 loop spans 16 amino acids. DNA for the CDR3: TGCGCCAGCAGCCAAGATGGACTAGCGGTTTACAATGAGCAGTTCTTC. Its translation is CASSQDGLAVYNEQFF.

CDR3 bases: TGTGCCAGCGGGACTTCGGGGAACACAGATACGCAGTATTTT. It is translated as CASGTSGNTDTQYF. This sequence joins TRBV6-6 and TRBJ2-3; possible D gene TRBD2, 6 bases. Trimming removed 8 bases from V and 2 bases from J, with 14 bases in between. The CDR3 loop spans 14 amino acids. Germline V lookup: CDR1 MNHNY, CDR2 SVGAGI (reference sequence).

This clonotype came up once. This sequence joins TRBV7-9 and TRBJ2-7; TRBD1 aligns across 11 bases. The junction had 10 bases not matched to a gene; V was cut back by 5 bases and J by 4 bases. From germline, CDR1 is SEHNR and CDR2 FQNEAQ (reference sequence). This CDR3 has 16 residues. DNA for the CDR3: TGTGCCAGCAGCCGCGGGACAGGGGGGATGGATTACGAGCAGTACTTC. This sequence encodes CASSRGTGGMDYEQYF.

This clonotype was detected only once. This clone may be a read error of a much larger clone one base away. The chain uses TRBV2 and TRBJ2-7; the D is unclear. Gene TRBJ2-5 matches the end of the DNA better, so the J call may be wrong. CDR1 and CDR2 (germline): SNHLY, FYNNEI. The CDR3 spans 11 residues. Written as DNA, the CDR3 is TGTGCCAGCAGTGAATTTGAGACCCAGTACTTC. Encoded protein: CASSEFETQYF.

The chain has TRBV10-3 and TRBJ2-5, with D unclear. The ends were cut back, 5 bases at V and 4 bases at J, with 8 bases in the middle. Germline V lookup: CDR1 ENHRY, CDR2 SYGVKD. This CDR3 contains 12 residues. CDR3 sequence reads: CAISYSRETQYF. The DNA for the CDR3 is TGTGCCATCAGTTATTCGAGAGAGACCCAGTACTTC.

A few counts support this clonotype. V usage is TRBV5-1 and J usage is TRBJ2-6; 7 bases map to TRBD1. Trimming took 2 bases from V and 0 from J; bases not matched to a gene: 5. Germline CDR1 is SGHRS and CDR2 is YFSETQ. The CDR3 length is 17 residues. The CDR3: CASSLQGNPSGANVLTF. In DNA, the CDR3 is TGCGCCAGCAGCTTACAGGGGAACCCCTCTGGGGCCAACGTCCTGACTTTC. Drawing the rest from reference TRBV5-1 and TRBJ2-6, the complete variable domain is KAGVTQTPRYLIKTRGQQVTLSCSPISGHRSVSWYQQTPGQGLQFLFEYFSETQRNKGNFPGRFSGRQFSNSRSEMNVSTLELGDSALYLCASSLQGNPSGANVLTFGAGSRLTVL.

This clonotype was observed a handful of times. This chain uses TRBV24-1 with TRBJ2-1; tentative D call: TRBD2 (6 bases). V lost 0 bases and J 4 bases, leaving 15 bases between the germline ends. The germline V gene encodes CDR1 KGHDR and CDR2 SFDVKD. This CDR3 is built from 17 residues. CDR3 region: CATSDLNRGNSYNEQFF. As DNA, the CDR3 is TGTGCCACCAGTGATTTGAATCGGGGGAATTCGTACAATGAGCAGTTCTTC.

The CDR3 here is CASSQGSGAGYEQYF. The CDR3, as DNA: TGTGCCAGCAGCCAAGGGTCGGGGGCCGGCTACGAGCAGTACTTC. This sequence joins TRBV3-1 and TRBJ2-7, with D perhaps given as TRBD1 or TRBD2 (6 bases each). The V gene's germline CDR1 is LGHDT and CDR2 YNNKEL (reference sequence). With 1 base removed from V and 3 bases from J, the gap between germline ends came to 13 bases. CDR3 length: 15 amino acids.

A few counts support this clonotype. The V and J genes are TRBV5-1 and TRBJ1-4; D is unclear. V was shortened by 5 bases and J by 0 bases, with 14 bases between the two germline ends. This CDR3 has 16 amino acids. Germline V lookup: CDR1 SGHRS, CDR2 YFSETQ. CDR3 region: CASRLQAGSTNEKLFF. The DNA for the CDR3 is TGCGCCAGCAGACTTCAGGCGGGATCAACTAATGAAAAACTGTTTTTT. Full variable domain (remainder filled in from reference TRBV5-1 and TRBJ1-4): KAGVTQTPRYLIKTRGQQVTLSCSPISGHRSVSWYQQTPGQGLQFLFEYFSETQRNKGNFPGRFSGRQFSNSRSEMNVSTLELGDSALYLCASRLQAGSTNEKLFFGSGTQLSVL.

The chain is built from TRBV12-3 or TRBV12-4 and TRBJ2-4, with D possibly matching TRBD1 (6 bases). This CDR3 has 16 residues. Trimming shortened V by 6 bases and J by 3 bases, and 18 bases separated the two germline ends. The CDR3 sequence is CASSPPTGSVKNIQYF. CDR3 DNA: TGTGCCAGCAGCCCCCCAACAGGGTCGGTCAAAAACATTCAGTACTTC.

This clonotype has ten or more counts. The chain couples TRBV20-1 to TRBJ2-5, with D maybe TRBD2 (6 bases). V was clipped by 6 bases and J by 4 bases, with 15 bases between them. CDR3 length: 13 amino acids. The V gene's germline CDR1 is DFQATT and CDR2 SNEGSKA (reference sequence). CDR3 region: CSAKTLGGETQYF. The CDR3 DNA is TGCAGTGCCAAGACCCTCGGGGGAGAGACCCAGTACTTC.

J is TRBJ2-1 and V is TRBV7-9, with D hard to call. The closer fit of TRBJ2-7 to the DNA end suggests the J call may be wrong. Germline CDR1 is SEHNR and CDR2 is FQNEAQ (reference sequence). The CDR3 sequence is 16 residues long. The CDR3 region is CASSLAQVVFYNEQYF. CDR3 coding DNA: TGTGCCAGCAGCTTAGCACAAGTAGTTTTCTACAATGAGCAGTACTTC.

The CDR3 loop is CAINNRDNSPLHF. The CDR3 nucleotides are TGTGCCATCAACAATCGGGACAATTCACCCCTCCACTTT. The V gene is TRBV10-3, the J gene TRBJ1-6; D possibly corresponds to TRBD1 (5 bases). CDR1 ENHRY and CDR2 SYGVKD come from the germline V gene. The CDR3 contains 13 residues. V was cut by 7 bases and J by 7 bases, with 11 bases left in between.

The V call is TRBV4-1, the J call TRBJ2-1; D remains unclear. This CDR3 region has 16 residues. CDR1 is MGHRA and CDR2 is YSYEKL in the germline V gene. V was trimmed by 1 base and J by 2 bases, leaving 12 bases between them. Here the CDR3 reads CASSQVDMITYNEQFF. In nucleotides, the CDR3 is TGCGCCAGCAGCCAAGTCGACATGATAACCTACAATGAGCAGTTCTTC.

V and J are TRBV12-3 or TRBV12-4 and TRBJ2-5, with a possible D match to TRBD1 (6 bases). CDR3 length: 15 amino acids. V gave up 5 bases and J gave up 4 bases, with 17 bases separating them. In DNA, the CDR3 is TGTGCCAGCAGTCTCCGACAGGTTGGGGGAGAGACCCAGTACTTC. Protein: CASSLRQVGGETQYF.

This clonotype was counted only a few times. This chain links TRBV12-3 or TRBV12-4 with TRBJ2-3; either TRBD1 or TRBD2 may supply D (5 bases each). The CDR3 covers 13 residues. V was cut by 5 bases and J by 5 bases, with 11 bases left in between. DNA for the CDR3: TGTGCCAGCAGTCCGGGACCCGGAGATACGCAGTATTTT. Translation gives CASSPGPGDTQYF.